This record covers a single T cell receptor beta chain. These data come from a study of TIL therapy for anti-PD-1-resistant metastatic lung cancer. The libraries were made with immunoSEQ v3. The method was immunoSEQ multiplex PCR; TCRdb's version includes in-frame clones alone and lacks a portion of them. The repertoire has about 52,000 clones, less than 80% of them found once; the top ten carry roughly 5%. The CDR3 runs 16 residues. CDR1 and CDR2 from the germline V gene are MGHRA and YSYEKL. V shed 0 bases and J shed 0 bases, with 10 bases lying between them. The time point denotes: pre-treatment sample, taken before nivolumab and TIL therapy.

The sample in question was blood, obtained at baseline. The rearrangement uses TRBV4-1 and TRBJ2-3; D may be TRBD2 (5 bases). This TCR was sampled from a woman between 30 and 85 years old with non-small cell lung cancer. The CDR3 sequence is CASSQETWTSTDTQYF. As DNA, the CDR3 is TGCGCCAGCAGCCAAGAGACCTGGACTAGCACAGATACGCAGTATTTT.